The rows below give T cell receptor beta chains drawn from one sample of a study of regulatory T cells in long-lasting Graves disease. TCRdb re-derived calls from the multiplex PCR reads in MiXCR, one entry per CDR3 protein. The repertoire holds 370,000 or so distinct CDR3 sequences, under 20% seen once, with 20% to 25% in the top ten. Separately, the same data were catalogued under a study of T cells in Graves' hyperthyroidism and ophthalmopathy.

The sequencing used peripheral blood mononuclear cells (PBMCs), collected at new diagnosis, from a patient treated with antithyroid drugs. The receptors derive from a woman aged 18-29 years with Graves disease. The CDR3 runs from the conserved cysteine through the conserved F or W. The order of the fields is CDR3 length, D gene, clone size, V gene, J gene, CDR3 DNA, CDR3 protein. D genes are given only for firm matches. Size tells how often a clone was seen (once, few, many) or the class of an expanded clone, and some rows leave it out.

13	TRBD1	many	TRBV20-1	TRBJ1-5	TGCAGTGCTAGAGATAACAGGGGCCAGCCCCAGCATTTT	CSARDNRGQPQHF
16	NA	NA	TRBV6-2/TRBV6-3	TRBJ2-1	TGTGCCAGCAGTTACTCTTCCACCGGGGGCTACAATGAGCAGTTCTTC	CASSYSSTGGYNEQFF
17	NA	many	TRBV2	TRBJ1-2	TGTGCCAGCAGTGAAATCCCGTCCGGCGGGAAGAACTATGGCTACACCTTC	CASSEIPSGGKNYGYTF
14	NA	many	TRBV7-8	TRBJ2-7	TGTGCCAGCAGCTTAGGCAGGGACTCCTACGAGCAGTACTTC	CASSLGRDSYEQYF
16	TRBD2	NA	TRBV9	TRBJ2-7	TGTGCCAGCAGCAAATCGGGACTAGCGGGAACTTACGAGCAGTACTTC	CASSKSGLAGTYEQYF
14	NA	NA	TRBV18	TRBJ1-1	TGTGCCAGCTCACCGACAGATGGGGGGACTGAAGCTTTCTTT	CASSPTDGGTEAFF
18	NA	few	TRBV6-4	TRBJ2-7	TGTGCCAGCAGTGACTCGAGCGTCGGCTCGCTTGGAACCTACGAGCAGTACTTC	CASSDSSVGSLGTYEQYF
18	TRBD1	NA	TRBV2	TRBJ2-1	TGTGCCAGCAGTGAACGGCAGGGGTTAGGGGGCCCGGAGAATGAGCAGTCCTTC	CASSERQGLGGPENEQSF
16	NA	few	TRBV20-1	TRBJ1-5	TGCAGTGCTTCACGAAACCGGGACGGATGGAATCAGCCCCAGCATTTT	CSASRNRDGWNQPQHF
13	TRBD1	many	TRBV2	TRBJ2-1	TGTGCCAACCGAGACAGGGGGAGAGGAGAGCAGTTCTTC	CANRDRGRGEQFF
16	NA	NA	TRBV6-2/TRBV6-3	TRBJ1-6	TGTGCCAGCAGTGCGGTGGGAGGAATCAGTAGTTCACCCCTCCACTTT	CASSAVGGISSSPLHF
14	NA	NA	TRBV30	TRBJ1-4	TGTGCCTGGAGTTCCCTCAGCTTAAATGAAAAACTGTTTTTT	CAWSSLSLNEKLFF
15	TRBD2	many	TRBV6-1	TRBJ2-3	TGTGCCAGCAGTATGCGACTAGCGGGTGGAGATACGCAGTATTTT	CASSMRLAGGDTQYF
16	TRBD2	many	TRBV28	TRBJ2-7	TGTGCCAGCAACCCAACCGGGACTAGCGGTGTCTACGAGCAGTACTTC	CASNPTGTSGVYEQYF
15	TRBD2	NA	TRBV20-1	TRBJ2-5	TGCAGTGCTAGAGGACTAGCGGGAGGGCCGGAGACCCAGTACTTC	CSARGLAGGPETQYF
15	NA	NA	TRBV13	TRBJ2-3	TGTGCCAGCAGCAAAATGAGGGGGGACACAGATACGCAGTATTTT	CASSKMRGDTDTQYF
12	NA	many	TRBV11-3	TRBJ1-1	TGTGCCAGCAGCCTTGACAGTACCGAAGCTTTCTTT	CASSLDSTEAFF
15	NA	many	TRBV5-5	TRBJ2-6	TGCGCCAGCAGCTCCGGGAACTCTGGGGCCAACGTCCTGACTTTC	CASSSGNSGANVLTF
12	NA	many	TRBV30	TRBJ1-1	TGTGCCTGGAGGGAAGGGCACACTGAAGCTTTCTTT	CAWREGHTEAFF
16	NA	many	TRBV27	TRBJ1-1	TGTGCCAGCAGTAGAGCGGGGGACAAAGCAGGCTTCGAAGCTTTCTTT	CASSRAGDKAGFEAFF
13	NA	many	TRBV2	TRBJ1-2	TGTGCCAGCACCCCCCGACAGGTCCATGGCTACACCTTC	CASTPRQVHGYTF
13	NA	NA	TRBV30	TRBJ1-4	TGTGCCTGGAGTGTACGAGGAAAGGGAGGACTGTTTTTT	CAWSVRGKGGLFF
15	TRBD1	few	TRBV19	TRBJ1-2	TGTGCCAGTAGTACCGGACAGGGGCCTTACTATGGCTACACCTTC	CASSTGQGPYYGYTF
13	TRBD2	many	TRBV6-1	TRBJ2-7	TGTGCCAGCAGCACTAGCGGGGATGACGAGCAGTACTTC	CASSTSGDDEQYF
17	NA	many	TRBV28	TRBJ1-2	TGTGCCAGCAGATCGCCCCCAGGGGCGAAAACACCTGATGGCTACACCTTC	CASRSPPGAKTPDGYTF